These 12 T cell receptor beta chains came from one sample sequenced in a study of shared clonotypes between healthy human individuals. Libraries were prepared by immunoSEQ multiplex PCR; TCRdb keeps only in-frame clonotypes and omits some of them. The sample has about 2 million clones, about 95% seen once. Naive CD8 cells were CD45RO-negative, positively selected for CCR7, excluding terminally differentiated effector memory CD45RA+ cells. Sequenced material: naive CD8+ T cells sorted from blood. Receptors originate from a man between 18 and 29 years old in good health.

CDR3 sequence: CASRESGSSYNEQFF. The CDR3 DNA is TGTGCCAGCAGGGAAAGCGGGAGCTCCTACAATGAGCAGTTCTTC. The chain employs TRBV6-1 and TRBJ2-1, with 8 nucleotides matching TRBD2. The ends lost 6 bases at V and 0 bases at J; junction bases unmatched: 4. The germline CDR1 and CDR2 sequences are MNHNS and SASEGT. The CDR3 loop spans 15 amino acids.

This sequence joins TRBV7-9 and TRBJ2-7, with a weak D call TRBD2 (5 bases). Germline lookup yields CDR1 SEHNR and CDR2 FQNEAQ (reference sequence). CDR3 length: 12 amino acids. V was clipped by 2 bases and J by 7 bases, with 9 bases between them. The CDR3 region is CASSLQRTEQYF. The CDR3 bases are TGTGCCAGCAGCTTACAGCGGACGGAGCAGTACTTC.

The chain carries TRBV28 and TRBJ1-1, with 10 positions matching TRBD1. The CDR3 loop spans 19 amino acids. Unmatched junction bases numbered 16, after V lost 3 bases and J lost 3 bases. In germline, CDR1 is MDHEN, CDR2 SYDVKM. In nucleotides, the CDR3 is TGTGCCAGCAGTTTCTACCCCGGGACAGGGGCGGGGATGGACACTGAAGCTTTCTTT. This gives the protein CASSFYPGTGAGMDTEAFF. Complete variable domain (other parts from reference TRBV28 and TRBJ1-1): DVKVTQSSRYLVKRTGEKVFLECVQDMDHENMFWYRQDPGLGLRLIYFSYDVKMKEKGDIPEGYSVSREKKERFSLILESASTNQTSMYLCASSFYPGTGAGMDTEAFFGQGTRLTVV.

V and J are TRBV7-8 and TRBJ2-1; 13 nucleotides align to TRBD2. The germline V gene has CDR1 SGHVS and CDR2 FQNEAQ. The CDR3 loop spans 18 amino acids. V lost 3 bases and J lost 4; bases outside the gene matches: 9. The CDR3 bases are TGTGCCAGCAGCTTTGGACTAGCGGGAGTAAACGAGTACAATGAGCAGTTCTTC. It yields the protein CASSFGLAGVNEYNEQFF. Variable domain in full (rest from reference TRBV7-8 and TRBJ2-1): GAGVSQSPRYKVAKRGQDVALRCDPISGHVSLFWYQQALGQGPEFLTYFQNEAQLDKSGLPSDRFFAERPEGSVSTLKIQRTQQEDSAVYLCASSFGLAGVNEYNEQFFGPGTRLTVL.

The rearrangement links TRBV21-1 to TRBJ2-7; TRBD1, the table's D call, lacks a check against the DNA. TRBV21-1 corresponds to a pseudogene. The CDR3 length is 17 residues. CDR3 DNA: TGTGCCAGCAGCAAAGGAACCGGGACAGGGGAAGACTACGAGCAGTACTTC. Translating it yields CASSKGTGTGEDYEQYF.

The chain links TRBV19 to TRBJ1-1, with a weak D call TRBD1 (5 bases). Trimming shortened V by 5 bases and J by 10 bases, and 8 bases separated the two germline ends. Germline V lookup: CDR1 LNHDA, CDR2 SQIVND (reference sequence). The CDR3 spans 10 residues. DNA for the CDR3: TGTGCCAGTAGTTCAGACAGAGCTTTCTTT. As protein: CASSSDRAFF.

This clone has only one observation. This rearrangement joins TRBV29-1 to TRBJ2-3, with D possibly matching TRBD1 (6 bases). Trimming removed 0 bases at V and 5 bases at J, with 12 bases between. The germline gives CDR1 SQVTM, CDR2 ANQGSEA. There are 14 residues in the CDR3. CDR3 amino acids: CSVEDDETGDTQYF. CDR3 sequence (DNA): TGCAGCGTTGAAGATGATGAGACAGGAGATACGCAGTATTTT.

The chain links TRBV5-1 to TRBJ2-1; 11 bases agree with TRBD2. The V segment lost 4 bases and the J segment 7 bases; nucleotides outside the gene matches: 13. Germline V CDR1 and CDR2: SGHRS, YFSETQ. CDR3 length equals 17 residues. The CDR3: CASSDHLAGGSVNEQFF. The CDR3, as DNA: TGCGCCAGCAGCGATCACCTAGCGGGGGGCTCGGTAAATGAGCAGTTCTTC.

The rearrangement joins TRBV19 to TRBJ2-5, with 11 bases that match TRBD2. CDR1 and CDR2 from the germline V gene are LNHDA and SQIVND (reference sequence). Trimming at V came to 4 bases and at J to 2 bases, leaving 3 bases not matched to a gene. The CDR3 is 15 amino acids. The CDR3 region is CASSKGLAVQETQYF. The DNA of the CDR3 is TGTGCCAGTAGTAAGGGACTAGCGGTTCAAGAGACCCAGTACTTC.

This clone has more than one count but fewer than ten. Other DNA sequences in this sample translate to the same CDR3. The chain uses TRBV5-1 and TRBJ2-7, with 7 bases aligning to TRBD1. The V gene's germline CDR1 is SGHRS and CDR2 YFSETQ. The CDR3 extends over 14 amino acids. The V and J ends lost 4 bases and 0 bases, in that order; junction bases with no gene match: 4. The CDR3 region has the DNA TGCGCCAGCAGCCCCGGGGACAGCTCCTACGAGCAGTACTTC. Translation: CASSPGDSSYEQYF.

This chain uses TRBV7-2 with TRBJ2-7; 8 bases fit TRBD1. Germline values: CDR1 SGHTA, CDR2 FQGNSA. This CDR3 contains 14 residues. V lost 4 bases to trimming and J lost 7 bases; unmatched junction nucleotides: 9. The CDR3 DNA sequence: TGTGCCAGCAGCTCACCGGACAGGGCAGAAGAGCAGTACTTC. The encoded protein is CASSSPDRAEEQYF.

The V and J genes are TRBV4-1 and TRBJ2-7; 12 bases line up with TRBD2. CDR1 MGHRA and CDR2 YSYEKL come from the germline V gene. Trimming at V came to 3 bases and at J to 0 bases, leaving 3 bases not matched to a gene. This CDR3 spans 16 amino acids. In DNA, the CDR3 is TGCGCCAGCAGCCAGGGGGGACTAGCGGGCTCCTACGAGCAGTACTTC. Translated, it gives CASSQGGLAGSYEQYF.